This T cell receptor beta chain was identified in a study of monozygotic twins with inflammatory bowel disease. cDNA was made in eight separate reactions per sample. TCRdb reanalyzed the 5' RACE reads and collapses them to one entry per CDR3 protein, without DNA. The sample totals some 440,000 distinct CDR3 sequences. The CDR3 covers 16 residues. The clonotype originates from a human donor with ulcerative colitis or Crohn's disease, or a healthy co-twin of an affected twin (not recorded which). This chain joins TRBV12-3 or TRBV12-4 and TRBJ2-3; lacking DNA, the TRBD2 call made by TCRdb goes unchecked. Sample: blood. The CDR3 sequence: CASNGLAGSSTDTQYF.